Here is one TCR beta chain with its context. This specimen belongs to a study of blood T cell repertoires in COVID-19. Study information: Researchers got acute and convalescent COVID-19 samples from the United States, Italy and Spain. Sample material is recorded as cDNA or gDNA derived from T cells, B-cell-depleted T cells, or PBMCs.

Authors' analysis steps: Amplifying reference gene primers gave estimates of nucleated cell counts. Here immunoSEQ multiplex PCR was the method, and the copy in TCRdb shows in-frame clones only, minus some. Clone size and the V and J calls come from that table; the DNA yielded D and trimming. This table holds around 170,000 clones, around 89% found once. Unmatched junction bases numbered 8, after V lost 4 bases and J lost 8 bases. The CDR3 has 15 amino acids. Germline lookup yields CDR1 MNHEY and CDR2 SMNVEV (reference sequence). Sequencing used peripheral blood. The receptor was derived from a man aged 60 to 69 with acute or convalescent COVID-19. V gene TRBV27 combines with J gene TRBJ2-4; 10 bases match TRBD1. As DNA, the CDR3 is TGTGCCAGCAGTTCCTGGGACAGGGGCCGAGACATTCAGTACTTC. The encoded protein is CASSSWDRGRDIQYF.